The clone carrying this TCR beta chain showed up just a few times. As yet, its antigen is unknown. The data originate from a study of regulatory T cells in long-lasting Graves disease. Study-level points and caveats: Patients with persistent disease showed a bias toward TRBV28, TRBJ1-2 and TRBJ2-5.

Per germline, CDR1 GTSNPN and CDR2 SVGIG (reference sequence). This CDR3 is built from 13 residues. V was trimmed by 8 bases and J by 4 bases, leaving 17 bases between them. The sample's time point: persistent/refractory GD, antithyroid drugs over 5 years with positive TRAb. PBMCs provided the RNA from which the TCR library was made. Construction of the TCR beta libraries employed iRepertoire HTBI primers in conjunction with Arm-PCR of CDR3 regions. MiXCR, run by TCRdb on the multiplex PCR reads, gives a single entry per CDR3 protein. The data show about 660,000 distinct CDR3 sequences, with around 30% seen just once and about two fifths held by the top ten.

The chain has TRBV30 and TRBJ1-1; D is ambiguous. This TCR was recovered from a female donor with Graves disease. Specimen: peripheral blood mononuclear cells (PBMCs), collected when the disease was refractory, from a patient treated with antithyroid drugs. The CDR3 DNA sequence: TGTGCCCCCCCGAAGGACCGGGGCACTGAAGCTTTCTTT. Residues: CAPPKDRGTEAFF.